Below are 17 T cell receptor beta chains sequenced from a single sample in a study of T cell responses to AZD1222 COVID-19 vaccine. Assay: immunoSEQ multiplex PCR; the TCRdb copy retains only in-frame clones and omits some. The sample is made up of more than 110,000 clones, and the top ten hold 2% to 2.5% of it. The sample comprised peripheral blood. The source is an adult in good health.

This sequence joins TRBV7-6 and TRBJ1-2, with D perhaps matching TRBD1 (6 bases). Germline CDR1 and CDR2: SGHVS and FNYEAQ. CDR3 size: 15 residues. V lost 5 bases, J lost 3 bases, and 16 bases lay in between. In nucleotides, the CDR3 is TGTGCCAGCAGCGGGGGGGGCAGAACATACTATGGCTACACCTTC. The encoded protein is CASSGGGRTYYGYTF. Supplemented by reference TRBV7-6 and TRBJ1-2, the full variable domain reads GAGVSQSPRYKVTKRGQDVALRCDPISGHVSLYWYRQALGQGPEFLTYFNYEAQQDKSGLPNDRFSAERPEGSISTLTIQRTEQRDSAMYRCASSGGGRTYYGYTFGSGTRLTVV.

V and J are TRBV5-4 and TRBJ1-1, with D unclear. The CDR3 is 13 residues long. V lost 0 bases and J 3 bases, leaving 6 bases between the germline ends. Per germline, CDR1 SGHNT and CDR2 YYREEE (reference sequence). The CDR3: CASSLAGYTEAFF. CDR3 sequence (DNA): TGTGCCAGCAGCTTGGCCGGGTACACTGAAGCTTTCTTT.

The CDR3 bases are TGCGCCAGCAGCCGCACAGGGAACTTGGGAACGACTAATGAAAAACTGTTTTTT. It encodes CASSRTGNLGTTNEKLFF. The chain recombines TRBV4-1 with TRBJ1-4, with a weak D call TRBD1 (6 bases). Between the trimmed V and J ends, which lost 4 bases and 2 bases, there was a span of 20 bases. The CDR3 runs to 18 residues. Germline V CDR1 and CDR2: MGHRA, YSYEKL.

The chain links TRBV19 to TRBJ1-4, with 9 nucleotides matching TRBD1. V shed 5 bases and J 8 bases; nucleotides not matched to a gene: 9. Per the germline V gene, CDR1 is LNHDA and CDR2 is SQIVND (reference sequence). This CDR3 has 15 residues. CDR3 amino acids: CASSPPGQGLEKLFF. The CDR3, as DNA: TGTGCCAGTAGTCCCCCCGGACAGGGGCTAGAAAAACTGTTTTTT.

The V call is TRBV15, the J call TRBJ1-5; no reliable D call. V was cut by 4 bases and J by 1 base, with 2 bases left in between. In germline, CDR1 is LNHNV, CDR2 YYDKDF (reference sequence). There are 12 residues in the CDR3. The CDR3 loop reads CATSNSNQPQHF. The CDR3 DNA follows: TGTGCCACCAGCAACAGCAATCAGCCCCAGCATTTT.

The chain links TRBV28 to TRBJ2-7; D possibly matches TRBD1 or TRBD2 (5 bases each). The germline V gene has CDR1 MDHEN and CDR2 SYDVKM. Trimming pared 5 bases from V and 2 bases from J, leaving 16 bases between. The CDR3 sequence is 15 residues long. The CDR3 DNA reads TGTGCCAGCAGTCCGCCGAGGGGCGCGGCCTACGAGCAGTACTTC. It codes for CASSPPRGAAYEQYF.

The V and J genes are TRBV6-1 and TRBJ1-2; possible D gene TRBD1, 5 bases. CDR1 MNHNS and CDR2 SASEGT come from the germline V gene. Trimming took off 2 bases at V and 2 bases at J, with 12 bases between the two ends. The CDR3 is made up of 15 amino acids. The CDR3 DNA sequence: TGTGCCAGCAGTGAATTAGGGACGAACAACTATGGCTACACCTTC. Residues: CASSELGTNNYGYTF.

The CDR3 nucleotides read TGTGCCAGCAGCCTGACAGGGGACAGTTCACCCCTCCACTTT. Translated, it gives CASSLTGDSSPLHF. The chain couples TRBV7-2 to TRBJ1-6; the match to TRBD1 covers 8 bases. This CDR3 has 14 residues. In germline, CDR1 is SGHTA, CDR2 FQGNSA. V trimming: 5 bases; J trimming: 9 bases; junction bases outside the gene matches: 6.

J is TRBJ2-3 and V is TRBV19; TRBD1 matches 9 bases. The CDR3 consists of 17 residues. Germline loops: CDR1 LNHDA, CDR2 SQIVND (reference sequence). Losses at the gene ends were 6 bases for V and 3 bases for J; bases not matched to a gene: 13. The CDR3 bases are TGTGCCAGTAGGCTTCGGCCAACCGGGACAGGGACAGATACGCAGTATTTT. As protein: CASRLRPTGTGTDTQYF.

The V gene is TRBV5-6, the J gene TRBJ1-2; no definite D call. There are 17 residues in the CDR3. Between the trimmed V and J ends, which lost 3 bases and 7 bases, there was a span of 25 bases. Germline lookup yields CDR1 SGHDT and CDR2 YYEEEE. CDR3 region: CASSSRVTASDWVGYTF. The CDR3 DNA sequence: TGTGCCAGCAGCTCGCGAGTTACGGCGTCCGACTGGGTTGGCTACACCTTC. Together with reference TRBV5-6 and TRBJ1-2, the CDR3 gives the full variable domain: DAGVTQSPTHLIKTRGQQVTLRCSPKSGHDTVSWYQQALGQGPQFIFQYYEEEERQRGNFPDRFSGHQFPNYSSELNVNALLLGDSALYLCASSSRVTASDWVGYTFGSGTRLTVV.

The V and J genes are TRBV4-2 and TRBJ1-2; D gene uncertain. The germline V gene encodes CDR1 LGHNA and CDR2 YNFKEQ. CDR3 length: 15 residues. V lost 0 bases and J 4 bases, leaving 12 bases between the germline ends. CDR3 sequence (DNA): TGTGCCAGCAGCCAAGATGATGGCCCCGCCTATGGCTACACCTTC. Its translation is CASSQDDGPAYGYTF.

The CDR3 here is CAWSLQGAWGYTF. In DNA form, the CDR3 reads TGTGCCTGGAGTCTCCAGGGGGCTTGGGGCTACACCTTC. The rearrangement links TRBV30 to TRBJ1-2; 8 bases align to TRBD1. Trimming removed 2 bases from V and 8 bases from J; junction bases left unmatched: 7. The CDR3 sequence is 13 residues long. Germline loops: CDR1 GTSNPN, CDR2 SVGIG (reference sequence).

The chain combines TRBV6-1 with TRBJ1-2; D is possibly TRBD1 (5 bases). There are 12 residues in the CDR3. Trimming shortened V by 5 bases and J by 7 bases, and 11 bases separated the two germline ends. Germline V gene data show CDR1 as MNHNS and CDR2 as SASEGT. This CDR3 reads CASSTGGTGYTF. Here the CDR3 DNA reads TGTGCCAGCAGTACAGGAGGGACTGGCTACACCTTC.

The rearrangement uses TRBV19 and TRBJ1-2; 7 positions match TRBD1. Germline CDR1 is LNHDA and CDR2 is SQIVND (reference sequence). The V and J ends lost 7 bases and 3 bases, in that order; junction bases with no gene match: 5. The CDR3 is made up of 13 amino acids. Here the CDR3 reads CASTSQGDYGYTF. The CDR3 region has the DNA TGTGCCAGTACATCCCAGGGGGACTATGGCTACACCTTC.

V gene TRBV19 combines with J gene TRBJ1-6, with 8 bases that match TRBD1. The CDR3 consists of 16 residues. Germline loops: CDR1 LNHDA, CDR2 SQIVND (reference sequence). V was clipped by 4 bases and J by 5 bases; unmatched bases: 7. CDR3 nucleotides: TGTGCCAGTAGTACCCAGACAGGGGCAGATAATTCACCCCTCCACTTT. Translation: CASSTQTGADNSPLHF.

The CDR3 region is CASSEGSAAGNTIYF. The CDR3 coding sequence is TGCGCCAGCAGCGAGGGCAGCGCTGCTGGAAACACCATATATTTT. The J gene is TRBJ1-3, the V gene TRBV4-3; the D is unclear. The germline V gene encodes CDR1 LGHNA and CDR2 YSLEER. The CDR3 totals 15 residues. Trimming left V 5 bases short and J 2 bases short, with 13 bases between.

The CDR3 region has the DNA TGTGCTAGTGGTGGGGGACGGCTCTTATATGGTCGCTACACCTTC. Translating it yields CASGGGRLLYGRYTF. The chain is built from TRBV12-5 and TRBJ1-2; TRBD1 might be the D (5 bases). CDR1 LGHNT and CDR2 FRNRAP come from the germline V gene. V was pared by 5 bases and J by 9 bases, with 22 bases between. The CDR3 has 15 residues.